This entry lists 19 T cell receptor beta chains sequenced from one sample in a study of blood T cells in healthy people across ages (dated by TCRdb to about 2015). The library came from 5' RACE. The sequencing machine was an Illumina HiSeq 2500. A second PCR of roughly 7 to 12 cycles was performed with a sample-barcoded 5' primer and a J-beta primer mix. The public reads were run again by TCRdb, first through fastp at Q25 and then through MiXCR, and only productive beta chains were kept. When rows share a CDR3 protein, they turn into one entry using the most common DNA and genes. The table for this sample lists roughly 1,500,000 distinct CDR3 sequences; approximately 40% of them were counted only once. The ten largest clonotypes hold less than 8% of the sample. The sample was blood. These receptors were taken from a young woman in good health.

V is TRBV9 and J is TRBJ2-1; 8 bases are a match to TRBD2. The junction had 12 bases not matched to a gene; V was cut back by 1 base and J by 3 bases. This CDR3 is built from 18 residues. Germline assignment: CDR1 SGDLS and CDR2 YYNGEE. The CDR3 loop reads CASSVSGGLTTSYNEQFF. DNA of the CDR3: TGTGCCAGCAGCGTAAGCGGGGGCCTAACAACAAGCTACAATGAGCAGTTCTTC.

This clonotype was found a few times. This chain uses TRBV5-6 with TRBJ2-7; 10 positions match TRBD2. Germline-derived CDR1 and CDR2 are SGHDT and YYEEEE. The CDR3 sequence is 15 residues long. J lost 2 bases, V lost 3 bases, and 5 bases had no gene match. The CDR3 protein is CASSYWTSGPYEQYF. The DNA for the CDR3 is TGTGCCAGCAGCTACTGGACTAGCGGCCCCTACGAGCAGTACTTC.

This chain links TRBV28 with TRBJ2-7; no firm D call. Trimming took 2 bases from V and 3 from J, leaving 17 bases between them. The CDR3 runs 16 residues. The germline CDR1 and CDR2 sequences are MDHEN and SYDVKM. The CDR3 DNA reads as TGTGCCAGCAGTTTACGGGTAAATTACCCCCACTACGAGCAGTACTTC. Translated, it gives CASSLRVNYPHYEQYF.

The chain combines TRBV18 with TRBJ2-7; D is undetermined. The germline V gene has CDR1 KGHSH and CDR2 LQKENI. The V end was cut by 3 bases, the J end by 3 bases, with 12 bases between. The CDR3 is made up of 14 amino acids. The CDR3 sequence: CASSPGRLGYEQYF. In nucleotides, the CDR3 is TGTGCCAGCTCACCGGGCAGGCTGGGCTACGAGCAGTACTTC.

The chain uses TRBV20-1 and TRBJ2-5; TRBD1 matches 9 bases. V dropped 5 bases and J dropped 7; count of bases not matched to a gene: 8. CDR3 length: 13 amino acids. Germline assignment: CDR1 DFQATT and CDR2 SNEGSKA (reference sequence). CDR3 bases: TGCAGTGCTCTGACAGGGGGTGAGGGGACCCAGTACTTC. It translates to CSALTGGEGTQYF.

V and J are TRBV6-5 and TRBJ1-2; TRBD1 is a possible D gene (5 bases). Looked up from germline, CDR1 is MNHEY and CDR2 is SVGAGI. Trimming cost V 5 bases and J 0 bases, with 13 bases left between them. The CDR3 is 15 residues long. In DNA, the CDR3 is TGTGCCAGCAGTGCGTCAGGGATAACTAACTATGGCTACACCTTC. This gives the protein CASSASGITNYGYTF.

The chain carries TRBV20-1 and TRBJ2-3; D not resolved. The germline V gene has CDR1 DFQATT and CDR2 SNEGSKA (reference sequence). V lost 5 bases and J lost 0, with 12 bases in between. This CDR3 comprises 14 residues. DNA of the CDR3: TGCAGTGCTCAATACGGGCGGAGCACAGATACGCAGTATTTT. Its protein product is CSAQYGRSTDTQYF.

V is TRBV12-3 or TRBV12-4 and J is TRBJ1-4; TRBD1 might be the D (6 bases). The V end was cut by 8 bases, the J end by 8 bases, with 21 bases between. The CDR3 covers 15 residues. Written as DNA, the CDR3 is TGTGCCAGCGGTAAAGCAGGGGCCCAGGTCGAAAAACTGTTTTTT. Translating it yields CASGKAGAQVEKLFF.

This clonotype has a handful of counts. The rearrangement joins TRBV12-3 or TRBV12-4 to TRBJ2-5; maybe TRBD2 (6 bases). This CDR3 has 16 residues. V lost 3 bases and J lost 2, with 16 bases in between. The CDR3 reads CASSFPGQEGQETQYF. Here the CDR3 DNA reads TGTGCCAGCAGTTTCCCGGGTCAGGAGGGACAAGAGACCCAGTACTTC.

The CDR3 region is CASSYGRERVPFFGQPQHF. The CDR3 nucleotides read TGTGCCAGCAGTTACGGTCGGGAAAGGGTCCCGTTTTTTGGGCAGCCCCAGCATTTT. V usage is TRBV6-2 or TRBV6-3 and J usage is TRBJ1-5; D is unresolved. Trimming cost V 2 bases and J 7 bases, with 27 bases left between them. The CDR3 runs to 19 residues. CDR1 is MNHEY and CDR2 is SVGEGT in the germline V gene.

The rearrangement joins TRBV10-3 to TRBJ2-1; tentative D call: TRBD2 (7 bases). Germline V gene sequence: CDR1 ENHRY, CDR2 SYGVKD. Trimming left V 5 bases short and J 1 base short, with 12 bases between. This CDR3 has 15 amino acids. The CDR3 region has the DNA TGTGCCATCAGTAACGGGGGGCCTTCCTACAATGAGCAGTTCTTC. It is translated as CAISNGGPSYNEQFF.

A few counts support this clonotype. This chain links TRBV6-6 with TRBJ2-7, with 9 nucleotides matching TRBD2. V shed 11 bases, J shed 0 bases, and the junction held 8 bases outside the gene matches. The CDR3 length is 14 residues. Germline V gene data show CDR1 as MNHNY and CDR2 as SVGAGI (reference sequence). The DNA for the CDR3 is TGTGCCGCCGCGGAGCGGGGGGTCTCCTACGAGCAGTACTTC. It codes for CAAAERGVSYEQYF.

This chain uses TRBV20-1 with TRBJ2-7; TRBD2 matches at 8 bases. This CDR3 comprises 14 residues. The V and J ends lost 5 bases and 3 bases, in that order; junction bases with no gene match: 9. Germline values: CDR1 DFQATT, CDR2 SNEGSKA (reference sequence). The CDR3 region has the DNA TGCAGTGCTCCTTCCGGGGGGGCAGTCTACGAGCAGTACTTC. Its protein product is CSAPSGGAVYEQYF.

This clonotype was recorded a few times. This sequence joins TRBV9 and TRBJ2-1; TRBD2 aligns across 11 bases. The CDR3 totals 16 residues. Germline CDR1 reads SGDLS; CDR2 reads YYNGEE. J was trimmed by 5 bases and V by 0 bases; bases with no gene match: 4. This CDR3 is CASSVDLAGGHNEQFF. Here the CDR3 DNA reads TGTGCCAGCAGCGTAGACCTAGCGGGGGGCCACAATGAGCAGTTCTTC.

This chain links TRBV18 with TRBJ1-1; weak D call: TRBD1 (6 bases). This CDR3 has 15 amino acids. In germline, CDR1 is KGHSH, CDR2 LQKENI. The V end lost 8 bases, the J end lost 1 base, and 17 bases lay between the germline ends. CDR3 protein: CASRARGEGNTEAFF. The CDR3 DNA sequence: TGTGCCAGCCGGGCCAGGGGTGAGGGGAACACTGAAGCTTTCTTT.

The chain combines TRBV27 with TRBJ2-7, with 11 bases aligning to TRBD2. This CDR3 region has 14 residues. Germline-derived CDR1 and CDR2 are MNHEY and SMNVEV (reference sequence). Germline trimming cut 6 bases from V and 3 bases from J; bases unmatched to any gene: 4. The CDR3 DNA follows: TGTGCCAGCAGCCGGACTAGCGGGCACTACGAGCAGTACTTC. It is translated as CASSRTSGHYEQYF.

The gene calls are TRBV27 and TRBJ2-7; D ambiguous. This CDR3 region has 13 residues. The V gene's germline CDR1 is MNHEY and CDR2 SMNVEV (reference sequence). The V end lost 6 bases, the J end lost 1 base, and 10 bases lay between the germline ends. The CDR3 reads CASRLGLSYEQYF. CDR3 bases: TGTGCCAGCAGATTGGGCCTTTCCTACGAGCAGTACTTC.

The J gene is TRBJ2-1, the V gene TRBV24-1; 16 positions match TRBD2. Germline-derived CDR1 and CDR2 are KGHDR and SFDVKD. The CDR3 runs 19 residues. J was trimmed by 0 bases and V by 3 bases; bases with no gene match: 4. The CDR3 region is CATSDAGLAGGSSYNEQFF. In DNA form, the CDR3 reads TGTGCCACCAGTGATGCGGGACTAGCGGGAGGGAGCTCCTACAATGAGCAGTTCTTC.

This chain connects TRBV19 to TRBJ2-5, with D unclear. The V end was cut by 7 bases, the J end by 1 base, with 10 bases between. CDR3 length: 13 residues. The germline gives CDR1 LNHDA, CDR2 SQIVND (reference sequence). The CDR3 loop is CASIRSGQETQYF. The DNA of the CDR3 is TGTGCCAGTATCCGCTCGGGCCAAGAGACCCAGTACTTC.